The 24 T cell receptor beta chains below were found in one sample sequenced in a study of shared clonotypes between healthy human individuals (dated by TCRdb to about 2020). The receptor library was made with the immunoSEQ multiplex PCR assay. Here the immuneACCESS table is served through TCRdb, limited to in-frame sequences with V and J called. Missing clones are a known gap in these copies; in checked studies unresolved V genes cover under half, and the rest lacks a known reason. The sample yields 1,400,000 or so clones; 98% were counted once. The ten largest clones capture about 0.35% of the sample. Material for sequencing was naive CD4+ T cells sorted from blood. Reading the label with the study, this specimen's cell subset or site is: CD45RA+ positively selected. These receptors all stem from a man aged 25-45 years in good health.

The chain is built from TRBV5-4 and TRBJ1-2, with D possibly matching TRBD1 (5 bases). V gave up 3 bases and J gave up 4 bases, with 19 bases separating them. Germline lookup yields CDR1 SGHNT and CDR2 YYREEE (reference sequence). The CDR3 runs to 16 residues. CDR3 protein: CASSSSSTQGGYGYTF. In nucleotides, the CDR3 is TGTGCCAGCAGCTCGTCATCTACCCAGGGAGGCTATGGCTACACCTTC.

The chain employs TRBV7-2 and TRBJ2-3; no clear D. Germline values: CDR1 SGHTA, CDR2 FQGNSA. V lost 3 bases, J lost 5 bases, and 9 bases lay in between. The CDR3 is made up of 13 amino acids. Here the CDR3 DNA reads TGTGCCAGCAGCTTGGATTGGGTAGATACGCAGTATTTT. Translating gives CASSLDWVDTQYF.

This chain links TRBV5-5 with TRBJ1-3; D uncertain. This CDR3 is 15 amino acids long. The germline gives CDR1 SGHKS, CDR2 YYEKEE (reference sequence). With 3 bases removed from V and 7 bases from J, the gap between germline ends came to 17 bases. As DNA, the CDR3 is TGTGCCAGCAGCTATTCCGGGAGCGGGAGGAACACCATATATTTT. Translated, it gives CASSYSGSGRNTIYF. Combining the CDR3 with reference TRBV5-5 and TRBJ1-3 gives the whole variable domain DAGVTQSPTHLIKTRGQQVTLRCSPISGHKSVSWYQQVLGQGPQFIFQYYEKEERGRGNFPDRFSARQFPNYSSELNVNALLLGDSALYLCASSYSGSGRNTIYFGEGSWLTVV.

V is TRBV18 and J is TRBJ2-5, with no clear D. Looked up from germline, CDR1 is KGHSH and CDR2 is LQKENI. Trimming removed 0 bases from V and 1 base from J, with 9 bases in between. This CDR3 contains 15 residues. For the CDR3, the DNA is TGTGCCAGCTCACCACCGTCTCCGGGCCAAGAGACCCAGTACTTC. Translated, it gives CASSPPSPGQETQYF.

This clone was seen only once. The chain uses TRBV7-8 and TRBJ1-3; D might be TRBD1 (5 bases). This CDR3 is 13 amino acids long. Germline lookup yields CDR1 SGHVS and CDR2 FQNEAQ. The germline V and J ends were trimmed by 6 bases and 4 bases, with 10 bases remaining between them. The CDR3 is CASSSGRGNTIYF. Written as DNA, the CDR3 is TGTGCCAGCAGTTCGGGACGAGGAAACACCATATATTTT.

CDR3: CASTLRGGGEQFF. The CDR3 DNA sequence: TGTGCCAGCACCCTACGCGGGGGGGGTGAGCAGTTCTTC. The V call is TRBV7-9, the J call TRBJ2-1; 9 nucleotides match TRBD2. CDR1 SEHNR and CDR2 FQNEAQ come from the germline V gene (reference sequence). This CDR3 is built from 13 residues. V lost 7 bases to trimming and J lost 9 bases; unmatched junction nucleotides: 7. The variable domain in full, completed from reference TRBV7-9 and TRBJ2-1, reads DTGVSQNPRHKITKRGQNVTFRCDPISEHNRLYWYRQTLGQGPEFLTYFQNEAQLEKSRLLSDRFSAERPKGSFSTLEIQRTEQGDSAMYLCASTLRGGGEQFFGPGTRLTVL.

V and J are TRBV18 and TRBJ1-5; D gene ambiguous. This CDR3 region has 12 residues. Per the germline V gene, CDR1 is KGHSH and CDR2 is LQKENI. V was pared by 5 bases and J by 5 bases, with 7 bases between. The CDR3 sequence: CASSDYDQPQHF. The CDR3 coding sequence is TGTGCCAGCTCAGACTATGATCAGCCCCAGCATTTT.

This clone appeared a single time. This same CDR3 is encoded by further DNA sequences in the sample. The chain couples TRBV7-9 to TRBJ2-7, with D possibly being TRBD2 (5 bases). V lost 5 bases and J lost 1, with 9 bases in between. CDR1 is SEHNR, CDR2 FQNEAQ, per germline (reference sequence). The CDR3 contains 13 residues. For the CDR3, the DNA is TGTGCCAGCAGCCCCCCGGGGTCCTACGAGCAGTACTTC. Translation: CASSPPGSYEQYF.

The V and J genes are TRBV9 and TRBJ1-5; 7 bases match TRBD1. CDR3 length: 15 amino acids. Germline CDR1 is SGDLS and CDR2 is YYNGEE. V gave up 0 bases and J gave up 6 bases; unmatched junction bases: 6. CDR3 protein: CASSVGQGQSQPQHF. The CDR3 DNA sequence: TGTGCCAGCAGCGTAGGACAGGGACAGAGTCAGCCCCAGCATTTT. The full variable domain, completed using reference TRBV9 and TRBJ1-5, is DSGVTQTPKHLITATGQRVTLRCSPRSGDLSVYWYQQSLDQGLQFLIQYYNGEERAKGNILERFSAQQFPDLHSELNLSSLELGDSALYFCASSVGQGQSQPQHFGDGTRLSIL.

This clone appeared a single time. The sample contains more than one DNA sequence encoding this CDR3. The chain carries TRBV5-1 and TRBJ2-7, with 7 bases aligning to TRBD2. The germline CDR1 and CDR2 sequences are SGHRS and YFSETQ. V shed 0 bases, J shed 3 bases, and the junction held 6 bases outside the gene matches. The CDR3 extends over 15 amino acids. CDR3 coding DNA: TGCGCCAGCAGCTTGGGTGCGGGAGATAGCTACGAGCAGTACTTC. It specifies CASSLGAGDSYEQYF.

This clone was seen a single time. The chain links TRBV11-3 to TRBJ2-7; D perhaps matches TRBD1 (5 bases). V lost 4 bases and J lost 2, with 12 bases in between. CDR1 and CDR2 (germline): SGHNT, YENEEA. This CDR3 is built from 14 residues. The CDR3 reads CASSSQGRPYEQYF. CDR3 sequence (DNA): TGTGCCAGCAGCTCCCAGGGCAGGCCCTACGAGCAGTACTTC.

The rearrangement uses TRBV18 and TRBJ1-2; a possible D gene is TRBD1 (6 bases). This CDR3 is built from 20 residues. Germline values: CDR1 KGHSH, CDR2 LQKENI. Trimming stripped 3 bases from V and 7 bases from J, with 33 bases between. CDR3 in amino acids: CASSPTQVQGWGPMAGGYTF. The CDR3 DNA sequence: TGTGCCAGCTCACCGACCCAGGTACAGGGATGGGGACCCATGGCTGGTGGCTACACCTTC. The full variable domain, its missing parts supplied by reference TRBV18 and TRBJ1-2, is NAGVMQNPRHLVRRRGQEARLRCSPMKGHSHVYWYRQLPEEGLKFMVYLQKENIIDESGMPKERFSAEFPKEGPSILRIQQVVRGDSAAYFCASSPTQVQGWGPMAGGYTFGSGTRLTVV.

The rearrangement joins TRBV9 to TRBJ1-1; no firm D call. CDR3 length: 16 amino acids. Germline values: CDR1 SGDLS, CDR2 YYNGEE. The V and J ends lost 2 bases and 1 base respectively, with 15 bases between them. The CDR3 DNA reads TGTGCCAGCAGCGTTACGGTCACAGCCACGAACACTGAAGCTTTCTTT. Translation: CASSVTVTATNTEAFF.

This chain uses TRBV27 with TRBJ2-1, with D possibly matching TRBD1 (5 bases). Germline lookup yields CDR1 MNHEY and CDR2 SMNVEV (reference sequence). The germline V and J ends were trimmed by 0 bases and 6 bases, with 12 bases remaining between them. The CDR3 runs to 15 residues. Here the CDR3 reads CASSLSGQGLNEQFF. The CDR3 region has the DNA TGTGCCAGCAGTTTATCGGGGCAGGGCCTCAATGAGCAGTTCTTC.

This clone is a singleton in its sample. The V and J genes are TRBV2 and TRBJ2-5; D uncertain. Trimming pared 0 bases from V and 3 bases from J, leaving 11 bases between. Germline V gene sequence: CDR1 SNHLY, CDR2 FYNNEI. The CDR3 covers 15 residues. In DNA, the CDR3 is TGTGCCAGCAGTGAAGCTTCAGGCGTAGAAGAGACCCAGTACTTC. Protein: CASSEASGVEETQYF.

This chain uses TRBV6-5 with TRBJ2-7; D call uncertain. The CDR3 sequence is 14 residues long. Germline lookup yields CDR1 MNHEY and CDR2 SVGAGI. V was cut by 1 base and J by 6 bases, with 13 bases left in between. CDR3 nucleotides: TGTGCCAGCAGTTACTTTCCCTCCTCAAGCGAGCAGTACTTC. As protein: CASSYFPSSSEQYF.

The V gene is TRBV28, the J gene TRBJ1-5; D is uncertain. The germline CDR1 and CDR2 sequences are MDHEN and SYDVKM. Trimming stripped 3 bases from V and 0 bases from J, with 9 bases between. The CDR3 sequence is 15 residues long. The CDR3 reads CASSFYTVSNQPQHF. The CDR3 DNA is TGTGCCAGCAGTTTTTACACAGTTAGCAATCAGCCCCAGCATTTT.

The rearrangement links TRBV5-6 to TRBJ2-3; D is uncertain. Deletions cut 0 bases from V and 2 bases from J, with 4 bases between. Germline loops: CDR1 SGHDT, CDR2 YYEEEE. CDR3 length equals 13 residues. CDR3 nucleotides: TGTGCCAGCAGCTTGGTTCCCACAGATACGCAGTATTTT. Its translation: CASSLVPTDTQYF.

The V and J genes are TRBV27 and TRBJ1-5, with D uncertain. This CDR3 is 17 amino acids long. V was trimmed by 6 bases and J by 0 bases, leaving 18 bases between them. The germline V gene encodes CDR1 MNHEY and CDR2 SMNVEV (reference sequence). In DNA, the CDR3 is TGTGCCAGCAGCCGCACCTCAGGATGGGATAGCAATCAGCCCCAGCATTTT. As protein: CASSRTSGWDSNQPQHF.

This chain uses TRBV5-1 with TRBJ2-1, with 12 bases matching TRBD2. The germline V gene has CDR1 SGHRS and CDR2 YFSETQ. This CDR3 comprises 16 residues. V was pared by 3 bases and J by 5 bases, with 6 bases of the junction left unmatched. CDR3 in amino acids: CASSSSSGRGNNEQFF. The CDR3 DNA reads as TGCGCCAGCAGCTCGTCTAGCGGGAGGGGGAACAATGAGCAGTTCTTC.

This clone was detected once. J is TRBJ2-1 and V is TRBV28, with unresolved D. Germline-derived CDR1 and CDR2 are MDHEN and SYDVKM. This CDR3 comprises 12 residues. Trimming cost V 5 bases and J 15 bases, with 17 bases left between them. This CDR3 is CASSPLSLYPFF. In nucleotides, the CDR3 is TGTGCCAGCAGTCCGTTGAGTTTGTACCCGTTCTTC.

V usage is TRBV7-8 and J usage is TRBJ2-7, with 11 bases identical to TRBD2. Trimming at V came to 5 bases and at J to 1 base, leaving 4 bases not matched to a gene. The germline V gene encodes CDR1 SGHVS and CDR2 FQNEAQ. CDR3 length equals 15 residues. The CDR3 DNA follows: TGTGCCAGCAGCCTACTAGCGGGAGTTTCCTACGAGCAGTACTTC. This gives the protein CASSLLAGVSYEQYF.

CDR3 DNA sequence: TGTGCCAGCAGTCACAGACTAGCGGGATTTAGTCTTACCGGGGAGCTGTTTTTT. Protein product: CASSHRLAGFSLTGELFF. The chain couples TRBV28 to TRBJ2-2; 11 bases line up with TRBD2. The CDR3 contains 18 residues. The germline gives CDR1 MDHEN, CDR2 SYDVKM. The V and J ends lost 5 bases and 5 bases, in that order; junction bases with no gene match: 13.

This chain connects TRBV5-1 to TRBJ2-1; D might be TRBD1 or TRBD2, each matching 5 bases. The CDR3 covers 13 residues. V was trimmed by 4 bases and J by 5 bases, leaving 10 bases between them. Germline V gene lookup returns CDR1 SGHRS and CDR2 YFSETQ. In nucleotides, the CDR3 is TGCGCCAGCAGCATAGGGACCAACAATGAGCAGTTCTTC. It specifies CASSIGTNNEQFF.